What follows describes a single T cell receptor (beta chain). Its antigen remains unknown. Clones were sequenced by immunoSEQ multiplex PCR, and TCRdb holds only the in-frame ones, with some missing. The sample includes about 80,000 clones, more than 85% of them seen just once. These data originate in a study of OX40 agonist ivuxolimab in advanced cancers. Study as a whole: The eligibility criteria allowed prior anti-PD-1, anti-PD-L1 or anti-CTLA-4 therapy, and about 40% had some. Partial responses were observed in three patients, of whom one had hepatocellular carcinoma and two had cutaneous melanoma. Broader study findings: Researchers did not establish what antigens the expanded peripheral T cells target. At 0.1 to 3.0 mg/kg and by week 6, CD4+ and CD8+ T cells in the blood had expanded clonally.

V shed 1 base and J shed 0 bases, with 10 bases lying between them. CDR3 size: 16 residues. Germline assignment: CDR1 MDHEN and CDR2 SYDVKM. Sample: CD4+ or CD8+ T cells sorted from blood, taken in a trial of the OX40 agonist ivuxolimab. The chain employs TRBV28 and TRBJ1-3, with D hard to call. The receptor was derived from an adult with an advanced solid tumor such as melanoma, head and neck, liver or kidney cancer. The CDR3: CASSLFGRFSGNTIYF. For the CDR3, the DNA is TGTGCCAGCAGTTTATTTGGCAGATTCTCTGGAAACACCATATATTTT.